This T cell receptor (beta chain) appears in the sequencing data of a study of cytomegalovirus exposure and HLA in healthy donors. Study-wide points: Later analysis identified several of the most significant clusters that appeared linked to common viral pathogens. In all likelihood, a cluster of highly shared sequence variants was a sequencing artifact. Associated with HLA alleles at 0.05 false discovery rate in a later analysis were around 17,000 TCR beta sequences.

Germline CDR1 and CDR2: SSHAT and FNYEAQ (reference sequence). The CDR3 runs 14 residues. Amplification used 60 Vbeta primers and 13 Jbeta primers. The protocol was immunoSEQ multiplex PCR, while the TCRdb copy is restricted to in-frame clones and leaves out a portion. This sample has some 150,000 clones, with roughly 80% found just once. Notes on this clone: Its matching antigen is unknown. One junction end does not reproduce the germline sequence, and a read error may be involved.

V usage is TRBV7-7 and J usage is TRBJ2-5; D is undetermined. Sequenced sample: PBMCs. This receptor was identified in a man aged 50 to 60 in good health and CMV-seropositive. The CDR3 spells CASSRGSHQETQYF. The DNA for the CDR3 is TGTGCTAGCAGCCGCGGCAGTCACCAAGAGACCCAGTACTTC.